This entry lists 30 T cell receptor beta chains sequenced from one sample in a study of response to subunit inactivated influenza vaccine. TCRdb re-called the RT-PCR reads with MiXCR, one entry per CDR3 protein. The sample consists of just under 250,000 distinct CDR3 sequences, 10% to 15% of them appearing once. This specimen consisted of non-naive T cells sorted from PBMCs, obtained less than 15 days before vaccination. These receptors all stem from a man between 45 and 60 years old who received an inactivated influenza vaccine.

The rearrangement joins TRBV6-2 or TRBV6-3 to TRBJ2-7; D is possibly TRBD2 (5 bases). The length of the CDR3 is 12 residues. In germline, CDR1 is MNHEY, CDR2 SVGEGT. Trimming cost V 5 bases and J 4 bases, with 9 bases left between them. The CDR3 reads CASSTLAYEQYF. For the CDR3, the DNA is TGTGCCAGCAGTACTCTAGCATACGAGCAGTACTTC.

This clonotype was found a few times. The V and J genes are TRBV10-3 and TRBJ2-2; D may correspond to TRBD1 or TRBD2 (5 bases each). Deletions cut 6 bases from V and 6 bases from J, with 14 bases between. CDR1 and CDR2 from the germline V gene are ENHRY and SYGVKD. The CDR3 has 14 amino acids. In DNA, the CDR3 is TGTGCCATCAGGAGGGAGAGGGGCCCCGGGGAGCTGTTTTTT. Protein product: CAIRRERGPGELFF.

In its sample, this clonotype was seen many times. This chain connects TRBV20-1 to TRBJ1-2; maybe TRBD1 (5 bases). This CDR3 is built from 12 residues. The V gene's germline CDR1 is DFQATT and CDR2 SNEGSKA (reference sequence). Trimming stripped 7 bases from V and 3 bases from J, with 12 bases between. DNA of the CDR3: TGCAGTGTCCCCAGGGCGTACTATGGCTACACCTTC. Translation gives CSVPRAYYGYTF.

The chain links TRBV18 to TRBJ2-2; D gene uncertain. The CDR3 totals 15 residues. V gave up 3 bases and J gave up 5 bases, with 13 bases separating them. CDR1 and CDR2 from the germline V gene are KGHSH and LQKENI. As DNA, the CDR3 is TGTGCCAGCTCACCGCTCCGGTGGGGAACCGGGGAGCTGTTTTTT. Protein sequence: CASSPLRWGTGELFF.

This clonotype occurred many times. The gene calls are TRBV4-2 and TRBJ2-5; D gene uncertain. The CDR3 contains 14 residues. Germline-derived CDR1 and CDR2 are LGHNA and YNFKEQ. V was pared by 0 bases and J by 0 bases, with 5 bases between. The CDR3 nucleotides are TGTGCCAGCAGCCAAGATGGTAACCAAGAGACCCAGTACTTC. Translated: CASSQDGNQETQYF.

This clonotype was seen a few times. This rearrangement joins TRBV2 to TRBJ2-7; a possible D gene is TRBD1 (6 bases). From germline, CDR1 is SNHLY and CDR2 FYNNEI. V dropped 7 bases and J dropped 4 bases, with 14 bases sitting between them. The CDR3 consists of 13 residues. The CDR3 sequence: CASIGGLLYEQYF. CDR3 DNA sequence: TGTGCCAGCATTGGGGGCCTACTGTACGAGCAGTACTTC.

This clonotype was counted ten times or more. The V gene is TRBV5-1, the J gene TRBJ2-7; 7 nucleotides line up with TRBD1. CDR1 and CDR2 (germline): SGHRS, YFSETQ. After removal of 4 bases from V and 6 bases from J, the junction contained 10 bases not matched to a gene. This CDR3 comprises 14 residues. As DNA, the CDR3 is TGCGCCAGCAGCCCCCCCGGACAGGTTCTCGAGCAGTACTTC. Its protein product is CASSPPGQVLEQYF.

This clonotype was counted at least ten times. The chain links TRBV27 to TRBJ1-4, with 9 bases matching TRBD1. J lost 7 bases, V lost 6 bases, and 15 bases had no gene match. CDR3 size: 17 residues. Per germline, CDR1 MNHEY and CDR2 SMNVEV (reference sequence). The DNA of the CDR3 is TGTGCCAGCAGAAAAACAGGGGGCGAAGGACGGGGTGAAAAACTGTTTTTT. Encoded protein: CASRKTGGEGRGEKLFF.

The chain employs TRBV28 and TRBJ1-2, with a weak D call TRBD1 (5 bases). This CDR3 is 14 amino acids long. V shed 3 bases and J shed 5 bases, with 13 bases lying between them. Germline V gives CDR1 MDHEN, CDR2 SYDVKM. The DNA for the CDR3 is TGTGCCAGCAGTTTTCTGACAGAAAATTATGGCTACACCTTC. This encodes CASSFLTENYGYTF.

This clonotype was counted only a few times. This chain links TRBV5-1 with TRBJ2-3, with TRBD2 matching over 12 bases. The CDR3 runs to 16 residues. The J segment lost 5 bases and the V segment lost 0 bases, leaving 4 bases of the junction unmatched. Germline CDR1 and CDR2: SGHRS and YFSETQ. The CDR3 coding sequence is TGCGCCAGCAGCTTGGGCACTAGCGGGGGGCAAGATACGCAGTATTTT. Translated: CASSLGTSGGQDTQYF. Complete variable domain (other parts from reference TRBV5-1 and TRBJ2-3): KAGVTQTPRYLIKTRGQQVTLSCSPISGHRSVSWYQQTPGQGLQFLFEYFSETQRNKGNFPGRFSGRQFSNSRSEMNVSTLELGDSALYLCASSLGTSGGQDTQYFGPGTRLTVL.

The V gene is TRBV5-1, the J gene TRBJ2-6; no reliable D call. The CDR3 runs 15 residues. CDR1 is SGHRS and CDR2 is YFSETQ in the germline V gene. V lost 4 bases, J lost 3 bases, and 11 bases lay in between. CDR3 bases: TGCGCCAGCAGCAGCCGTGACGGTGGGGCCAACGTCCTGACTTTC. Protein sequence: CASSSRDGGANVLTF.

The CDR3 bases are TGCAGTGCTAAGGTTGGCGCCTACGAGCAGTACTTC. This encodes CSAKVGAYEQYF. The rearrangement uses TRBV20-1 and TRBJ2-7; D gene unclear. The CDR3 has 12 amino acids. Germline loops: CDR1 DFQATT, CDR2 SNEGSKA (reference sequence). The V and J ends lost 4 bases and 2 bases respectively, with 9 bases between them.

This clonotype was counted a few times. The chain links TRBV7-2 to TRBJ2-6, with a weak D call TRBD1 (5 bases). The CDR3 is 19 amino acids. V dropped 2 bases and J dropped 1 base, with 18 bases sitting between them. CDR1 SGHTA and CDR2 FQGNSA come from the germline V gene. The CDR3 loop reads CASSLSGWGTRSGANVLTF. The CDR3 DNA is TGTGCCAGCAGCTTATCGGGTTGGGGCACGCGGTCTGGGGCCAACGTCCTGACTTTC.

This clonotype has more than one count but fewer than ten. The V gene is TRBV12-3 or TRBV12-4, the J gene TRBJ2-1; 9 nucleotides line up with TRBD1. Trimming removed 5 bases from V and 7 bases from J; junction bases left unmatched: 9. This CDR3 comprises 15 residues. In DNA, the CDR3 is TGTGCCAGCAGTCCCCCGGGACAGGGAATGAATGAGCAGTTCTTC. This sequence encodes CASSPPGQGMNEQFF.

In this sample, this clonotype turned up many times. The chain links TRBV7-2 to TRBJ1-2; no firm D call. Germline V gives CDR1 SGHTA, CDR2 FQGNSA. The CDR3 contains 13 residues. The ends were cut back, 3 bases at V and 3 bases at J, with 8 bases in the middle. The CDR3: CASSFGGHYGYTF. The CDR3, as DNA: TGTGCCAGCAGCTTTGGAGGACACTATGGCTACACCTTC.

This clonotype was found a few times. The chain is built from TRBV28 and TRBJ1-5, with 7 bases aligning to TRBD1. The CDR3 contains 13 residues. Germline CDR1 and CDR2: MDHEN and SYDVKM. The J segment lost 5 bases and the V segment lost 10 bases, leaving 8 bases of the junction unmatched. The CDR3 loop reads CAIRQGYDQPQHF. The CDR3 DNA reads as TGTGCCATAAGACAGGGCTATGATCAGCCCCAGCATTTT.

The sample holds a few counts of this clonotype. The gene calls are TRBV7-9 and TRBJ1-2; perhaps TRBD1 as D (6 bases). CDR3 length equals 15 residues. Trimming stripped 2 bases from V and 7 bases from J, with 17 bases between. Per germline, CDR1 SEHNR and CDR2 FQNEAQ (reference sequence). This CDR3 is CASSLNRARGAGYTF. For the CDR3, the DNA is TGTGCCAGCAGCTTAAATCGGGCCAGGGGTGCTGGCTACACCTTC. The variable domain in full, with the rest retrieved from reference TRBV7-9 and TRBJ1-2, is DTGVSQNPRHKITKRGQNVTFRCDPISEHNRLYWYRQTLGQGPEFLTYFQNEAQLEKSRLLSDRFSAERPKGSFSTLEIQRTEQGDSAMYLCASSLNRARGAGYTFGSGTRLTVV.

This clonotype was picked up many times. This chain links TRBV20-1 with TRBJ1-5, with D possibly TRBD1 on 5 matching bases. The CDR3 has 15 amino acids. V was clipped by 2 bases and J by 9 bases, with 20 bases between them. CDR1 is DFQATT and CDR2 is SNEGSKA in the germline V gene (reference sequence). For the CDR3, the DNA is TGCAGTGCTAGATCTTTTCTGGGGGGTTTAGGGCCCCAGCATTTT. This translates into CSARSFLGGLGPQHF.

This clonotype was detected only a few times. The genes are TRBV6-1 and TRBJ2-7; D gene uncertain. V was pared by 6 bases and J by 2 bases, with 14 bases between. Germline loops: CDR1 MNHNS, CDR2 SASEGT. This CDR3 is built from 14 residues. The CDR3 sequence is CASSSGRQAYEQYF. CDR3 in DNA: TGTGCCAGCAGCAGTGGACGGCAAGCCTACGAGCAGTACTTC.

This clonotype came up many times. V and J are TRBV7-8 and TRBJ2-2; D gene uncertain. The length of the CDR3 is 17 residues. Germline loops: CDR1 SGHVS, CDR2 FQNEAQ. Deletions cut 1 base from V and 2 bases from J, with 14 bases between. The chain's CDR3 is CASSLVRSRINTGELFF. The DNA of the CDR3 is TGTGCCAGCAGCTTAGTGCGGAGCAGGATCAACACCGGGGAGCTGTTTTTT.

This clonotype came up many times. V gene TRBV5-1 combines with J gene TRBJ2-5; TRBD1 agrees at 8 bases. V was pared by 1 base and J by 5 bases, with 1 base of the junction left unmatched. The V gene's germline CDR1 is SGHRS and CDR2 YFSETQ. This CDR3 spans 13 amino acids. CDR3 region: CASSLQGAETQYF. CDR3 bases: TGCGCCAGCAGCTTGCAGGGGGCGGAGACCCAGTACTTC.

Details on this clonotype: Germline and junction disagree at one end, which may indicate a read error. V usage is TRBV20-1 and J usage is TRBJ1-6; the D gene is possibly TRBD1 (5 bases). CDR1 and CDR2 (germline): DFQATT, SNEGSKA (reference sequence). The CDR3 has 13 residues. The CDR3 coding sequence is TGCAGTTCTAGGGGAGTGAATAATTCACCCCTCCACTTT. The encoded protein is CSSRGVNNSPLHF.

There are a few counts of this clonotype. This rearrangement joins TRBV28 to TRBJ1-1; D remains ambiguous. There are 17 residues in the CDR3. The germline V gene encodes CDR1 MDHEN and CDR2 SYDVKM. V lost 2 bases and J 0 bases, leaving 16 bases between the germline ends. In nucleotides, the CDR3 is TGTGCCAGCAGTTTAACAAACCGAGGACTAATGAACACTGAAGCTTTCTTT. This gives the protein CASSLTNRGLMNTEAFF.

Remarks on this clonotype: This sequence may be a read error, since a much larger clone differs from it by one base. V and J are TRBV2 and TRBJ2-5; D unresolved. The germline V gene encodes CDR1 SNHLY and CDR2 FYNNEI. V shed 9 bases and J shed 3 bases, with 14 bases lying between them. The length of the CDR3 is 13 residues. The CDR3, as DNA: TGTGCCAGAAGAGAACGACGGAAAGAGACCCAGTACTTC. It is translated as CARRERRKETQYF.

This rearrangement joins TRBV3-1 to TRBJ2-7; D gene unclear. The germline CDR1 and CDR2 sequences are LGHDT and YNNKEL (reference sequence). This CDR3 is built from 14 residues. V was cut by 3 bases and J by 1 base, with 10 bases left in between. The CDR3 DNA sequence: TGTGCCAGCAGCCACCGACCGCGGTCCTACGAGCAGTACTTC. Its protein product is CASSHRPRSYEQYF.

CDR3 sequence (DNA): TGTGCTAGTGCTCCCCCCGGGGGGGAGAACACCGGGGAGCTGTTTTTT. Amino acid sequence: CASAPPGGENTGELFF. The chain uses TRBV12-5 and TRBJ2-2; TRBD2 matches 8 bases. CDR1 LGHNT and CDR2 FRNRAP come from the germline V gene. Trimming removed 7 bases from V and 1 base from J; junction bases left unmatched: 8. The CDR3 length is 16 residues.

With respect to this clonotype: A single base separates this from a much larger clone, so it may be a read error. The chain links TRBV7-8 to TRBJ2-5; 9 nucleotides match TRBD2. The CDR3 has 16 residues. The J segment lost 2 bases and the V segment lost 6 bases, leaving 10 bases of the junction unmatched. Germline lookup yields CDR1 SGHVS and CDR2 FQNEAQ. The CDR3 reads CASRVGREGRQETQYF. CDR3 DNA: TGTGCCAGCAGGGTAGGGCGGGAGGGCCGGCAAGAGACCCAGTACTTC.

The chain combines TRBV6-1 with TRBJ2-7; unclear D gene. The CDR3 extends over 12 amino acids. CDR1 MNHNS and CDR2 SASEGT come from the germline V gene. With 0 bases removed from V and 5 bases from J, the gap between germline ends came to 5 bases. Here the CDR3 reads CASSEAVHEQYF. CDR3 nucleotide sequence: TGTGCCAGCAGTGAAGCGGTCCACGAGCAGTACTTC.

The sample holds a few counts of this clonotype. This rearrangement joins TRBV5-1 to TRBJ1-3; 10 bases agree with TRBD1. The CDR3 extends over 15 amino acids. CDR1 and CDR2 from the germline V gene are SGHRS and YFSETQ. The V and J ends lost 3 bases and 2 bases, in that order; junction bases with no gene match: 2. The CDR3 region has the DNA TGCGCCAGCAGCTCCGGGACAGGGGCTGGAAACACCATATATTTT. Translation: CASSSGTGAGNTIYF.

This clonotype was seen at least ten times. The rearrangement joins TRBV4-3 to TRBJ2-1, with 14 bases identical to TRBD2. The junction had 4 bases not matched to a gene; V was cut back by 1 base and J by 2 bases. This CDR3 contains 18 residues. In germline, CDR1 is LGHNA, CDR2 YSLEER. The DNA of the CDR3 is TGCGCCAGCAGCCAAGGGGGACTAGCGGGAGTTACCTACAATGAGCAGTTCTTC. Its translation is CASSQGGLAGVTYNEQFF.